Listed here are 18 T cell receptor beta chains from one sample, sequenced in a study of control samples from healthy donors and cancer patients (TCRdb year 2020). Libraries were made using the immunoSEQ multiplex PCR assay. TCRdb mirrors the immuneACCESS table, restricted to in-frame sequences. Some clones are absent from its copies; in checked studies, under half trace to an unresolved V gene, and the reason for the others is unknown. The sample profile shows 60,000 to 75,000 clones; nearly 85% of them were found once. The ten largest clonotypes hold under 30% of the sample. The sequencing sample was made of blood. The origin of the receptors is a man between 50 and 59 years old in good health.

The chain carries TRBV7-9 and TRBJ2-3; D is unresolved. The V end lost 4 bases, the J end lost 0 bases, and 2 bases lay between the germline ends. This CDR3 has 12 amino acids. Looked up from germline, CDR1 is SEHNR and CDR2 is FQNEAQ (reference sequence). Here the CDR3 reads CASSSSTDTQYF. In DNA form, the CDR3 reads TGTGCCAGCAGCTCCAGCACAGATACGCAGTATTTT.

The V gene is TRBV6-5, the J gene TRBJ2-7, with D unclear. The CDR3 runs 13 residues. Trimming stripped 0 bases from V and 4 bases from J, with 7 bases between. CDR1 is MNHEY and CDR2 is SVGAGI in the germline V gene. The CDR3 DNA reads TGTGCCAGCAGTTACTCGAGCGCATACGAGCAGTACTTC. Its translation: CASSYSSAYEQYF.

The chain couples TRBV5-4 to TRBJ2-7; no definite D call. V was trimmed by 0 bases and J by 0 bases, leaving 10 bases between them. The germline V gene has CDR1 SGHNT and CDR2 YYREEE (reference sequence). CDR3 length equals 15 residues. CDR3 bases: TGTGCCAGCAGCTTGGTAGGCAGCCTCTCCTACGAGCAGTACTTC. Amino acids: CASSLVGSLSYEQYF.

J is TRBJ1-1 and V is TRBV7-9, with a weak D call TRBD1 (5 bases). Trimming removed 4 bases from V and 5 bases from J, with 14 bases in between. The CDR3 covers 14 residues. Germline loops: CDR1 SEHNR, CDR2 FQNEAQ (reference sequence). This CDR3 reads CASSWEVKGTEAFF. For the CDR3, the DNA is TGTGCCAGCAGCTGGGAGGTCAAGGGGACTGAAGCTTTCTTT. The full variable domain, with the rest looked up from reference TRBV7-9 and TRBJ1-1, is DTGVSQNPRHKITKRGQNVTFRCDPISEHNRLYWYRQTLGQGPEFLTYFQNEAQLEKSRLLSDRFSAERPKGSFSTLEIQRTEQGDSAMYLCASSWEVKGTEAFFGQGTRLTVV.

The chain has TRBV27 and TRBJ2-1; 16 bases map to TRBD2. Germline V gene data show CDR1 as MNHEY and CDR2 as SMNVEV (reference sequence). The CDR3 contains 19 residues. The V segment lost 4 bases and the J segment 0 bases; nucleotides outside the gene matches: 6. CDR3 sequence reads: CASSSGLAGGLVSYNEQFF. In DNA form, the CDR3 reads TGTGCCAGCAGTTCGGGACTAGCGGGAGGGCTAGTCTCCTACAATGAGCAGTTCTTC.

The CDR3 bases are TGTGCCAGCAGTCAGCTGAATCAGCCCCAGCATTTT. Its translation: CASSQLNQPQHF. The chain is built from TRBV28 and TRBJ1-5, with unresolved D. The CDR3 spans 12 residues. V was shortened by 5 bases and J by 4 bases, with 6 bases between the two germline ends. CDR1 is MDHEN, CDR2 SYDVKM, per germline. Full variable domain (rest looked up from reference TRBV28 and TRBJ1-5): DVKVTQSSRYLVKRTGEKVFLECVQDMDHENMFWYRQDPGLGLRLIYFSYDVKMKEKGDIPEGYSVSREKKERFSLILESASTNQTSMYLCASSQLNQPQHFGDGTRLSIL.

The chain combines TRBV19 with TRBJ2-2, with D tentatively TRBD1 or TRBD2 (5 bases each). CDR1 is LNHDA and CDR2 is SQIVND in the germline V gene (reference sequence). V was clipped by 1 base and J by 7 bases, with 10 bases between them. The CDR3 has 14 amino acids. CDR3 sequence: CASSIGQGVGELFF. The DNA of the CDR3 is TGTGCCAGTAGTATAGGTCAGGGAGTCGGGGAGCTGTTTTTT.

The genes are TRBV7-3 and TRBJ1-2; a weak D match, TRBD1 (6 bases). V lost 0 bases and J lost 5, with 16 bases in between. There are 16 residues in the CDR3. Germline CDR1 and CDR2: SGHTA and FQGTGA. The DNA for the CDR3 is TGTGCCAGCAGCTTAACTGGGGTAAGGGGGGAATATGGCTACACCTTC. Encoded protein: CASSLTGVRGEYGYTF.

This chain uses TRBV3-1 (or the pseudogene TRBV3-2) with TRBJ2-7; D could derive from TRBD1 or TRBD2 (5 bases each). CDR3 length: 17 residues. CDR1 is LGHDT and CDR2 is YNNKEL in the germline V gene (reference sequence). Trimming removed 2 bases at V and 2 bases at J, with 19 bases between. Here the CDR3 reads CASSQNLPGTPPYEQYF. The CDR3 DNA reads TGTGCCAGCAGCCAAAACCTCCCCGGGACCCCTCCCTACGAGCAGTACTTC.

This rearrangement joins TRBV5-1 to TRBJ1-4; perhaps TRBD1 as D (6 bases). Looked up from germline, CDR1 is SGHRS and CDR2 is YFSETQ. The CDR3 is made up of 16 amino acids. Trimming shortened V by 2 bases and J by 7 bases, and 18 bases separated the two germline ends. The CDR3 sequence is CASSFTLGGQGEKLFF. The CDR3 DNA follows: TGCGCCAGCAGCTTCACCCTCGGGGGCCAAGGTGAAAAACTGTTTTTT.

The V call is TRBV5-5, the J call TRBJ2-7; maybe TRBD2 (5 bases). Germline V gene lookup returns CDR1 SGHKS and CDR2 YYEKEE (reference sequence). The CDR3 has 13 amino acids. The V and J ends lost 2 bases and 5 bases respectively, with 11 bases between them. CDR3: CASSLPPSNEQYF. The CDR3 DNA follows: TGTGCCAGCAGCTTACCTCCTAGCAACGAGCAGTACTTC.

This clone was seen only a few times. This chain uses TRBV6-2 or TRBV6-3 with TRBJ2-1; TRBD2 is a possible D gene (5 bases). CDR1 is MNHEY and CDR2 is SVGEGT in the germline V gene. This CDR3 is 13 amino acids long. Trimming left V 6 bases short and J 5 bases short, with 11 bases between. CDR3 DNA sequence: TGTGCCAGCAGCATGGGAGAGCACAATGAGCAGTTCTTC. Its protein product is CASSMGEHNEQFF.

In DNA form, the CDR3 reads TGTGCCAGCAGCGTAGACTTTCACGGCTCGACCGAGCAGTACTTC. Protein: CASSVDFHGSTEQYF. The genes are TRBV9 and TRBJ2-7; no clear D. The germline V gene has CDR1 SGDLS and CDR2 YYNGEE. V lost 0 bases and J 6 bases, leaving 16 bases between the germline ends. The CDR3 spans 15 residues. Together with reference TRBV9 and TRBJ2-7, the CDR3 gives the full variable domain: DSGVTQTPKHLITATGQRVTLRCSPRSGDLSVYWYQQSLDQGLQFLIQYYNGEERAKGNILERFSAQQFPDLHSELNLSSLELGDSALYFCASSVDFHGSTEQYFGPGTRLTVT.

This chain joins TRBV7-2 and TRBJ1-2; no definite D call. V lost 0 bases and J lost 0, with 5 bases in between. CDR1 is SGHTA, CDR2 FQGNSA, per germline. The CDR3 is made up of 14 amino acids. As DNA, the CDR3 is TGTGCCAGCAGCTTAGCGACGGCTAACTATGGCTACACCTTC. Encoded protein: CASSLATANYGYTF.

The V call is TRBV28, the J call TRBJ1-4; 7 nucleotides align to TRBD1. CDR1 is MDHEN and CDR2 is SYDVKM in the germline V gene. V was pared by 6 bases and J by 8 bases, with 12 bases of the junction left unmatched. This CDR3 contains 15 residues. The CDR3 sequence: CASRGRQGREEKLFF. The CDR3 DNA reads TGTGCCAGCAGGGGAAGACAGGGAAGGGAAGAAAAACTGTTTTTT. Full variable domain (missing parts from reference TRBV28 and TRBJ1-4): DVKVTQSSRYLVKRTGEKVFLECVQDMDHENMFWYRQDPGLGLRLIYFSYDVKMKEKGDIPEGYSVSREKKERFSLILESASTNQTSMYLCASRGRQGREEKLFFGSGTQLSVL.

The chain combines TRBV7-9 with TRBJ2-5; D is uncertain. CDR3 length: 16 amino acids. Germline V CDR1 and CDR2: SEHNR, FQNEAQ (reference sequence). The V gene lost 8 bases and the J gene lost 5 bases, with 24 bases spanning the gap. In DNA, the CDR3 is TGTGCCAGCGCCTCGTTGGAGCTAGGGTCTTGGGAGACCCAGTACTTC. This translates into CASASLELGSWETQYF.

This rearrangement joins TRBV6-5 to TRBJ1-2; 8 bases agree with TRBD1. After removal of 7 bases from V and 3 bases from J, the junction contained 10 bases not matched to a gene. CDR1 and CDR2 (germline): MNHEY, SVGAGI. The length of the CDR3 is 15 residues. Here the CDR3 reads CASKRPGGDYYGYTF. In DNA form, the CDR3 reads TGTGCCAGCAAGAGACCAGGGGGCGATTACTATGGCTACACCTTC.

V and J are TRBV9 and TRBJ2-5; no reliable D call. The CDR3 loop spans 13 amino acids. Germline V CDR1 and CDR2: SGDLS, YYNGEE. V was trimmed by 5 bases and J by 2 bases, leaving 10 bases between them. CDR3 in amino acids: CASSWELQETQYF. The CDR3 DNA follows: TGTGCCAGCAGTTGGGAACTACAAGAGACCCAGTACTTC.